This T cell receptor beta chain was profiled in a study of shared clonotypes between healthy human individuals. As for the study in general: Contributing individuals were a couple of females and a few males aged 18 to 49.

CDR1 MNHEY and CDR2 SMNVEV come from the germline V gene (reference sequence). The CDR3 contains 13 residues. The V end was cut by 7 bases, the J end by 4 bases, with 10 bases between. Study-level results: Clonotypes that were shared across four donors made up approximately 5% of naive CD4 clonotypes.

Measured with immunoSEQ multiplex PCR; TCRdb has only the in-frame clones, and not every one. This table holds roughly 2,000,000 clones, just over 90% found once. Terminally differentiated effector memory CD45RA+ cells were left out of the naive CD8 fraction, which was CD45RO-negative and positively selected for CCR7. Points on this clone: Its antigen is currently unknown.

The receptor's source is a man aged 18 to 30 in good health. Some clones in this sample may be carry-over from other donors' samples. The chain combines TRBV27 with TRBJ2-2; D unresolved. The specimen sequenced was naive CD8+ T cells from PBMCs. The chain's CDR3 is CASTVVGTGELFF. Written as DNA, the CDR3 is TGTGCCAGCACGGTCGTAGGCACCGGGGAGCTGTTTTTT.